This TCR beta chain was retrieved from a study of T-cell reconstitution after alpha-beta-depleted transplantation in children. Study-level results: Several patients had high TCRbeta diversity at day 60; it came from surviving recipient T cells and thymic progenitors.

Germline-derived CDR1 and CDR2 are SGHVS and FQNEAQ. This CDR3 region has 17 residues. This clonotype was counted ten times or more. Its antigen remains unidentified. The junction does not match germline at one end; this may be a read error. A library of TCRbeta sequences, prepared with unique molecular identifiers, was generated. One entry per CDR3 protein, called by TCRdb with MiXCR from the PCR reads. The sample has roughly 300,000 distinct CDR3 sequences, around a tenth seen once. The genes are TRBV7-8 and TRBJ2-1; D may be TRBD1 or TRBD2 (5 bases each). Sequencing used peripheral blood, obtained 180 days after TCRalphabeta/CD19-depleted stem cell transplant. This clonotype was sampled from a male patient under 10 years old who had a stem cell transplant for chronic granulomatous disease, so the T cells may come from the graft donor. CDR3 region: CASNLGVRAGQVWEQFF. CDR3 nucleotides: TGTGCCAGCAACTTAGGGGTGCGGGCAGGCCAGGTATGGGAGCAGTTCTTC.